This record concerns one TCR beta chain sequence. TCRdb keeps only in-frame clones here, not all; method: immunoSEQ multiplex PCR. The sample lists about 24,000 clones; around 90% were seen once. This specimen comes from a study of T cell changes during pregnancy in multiple sclerosis. With V trimmed by 5 bases and J by 6 bases, 12 bases remained unmatched. The CDR3 runs 18 residues. Germline CDR1 reads SEHNR; CDR2 reads FQNEAQ (reference sequence). The sequence derives from a female donor in good health, enrolled as a control in a pregnancy study. This sequence joins TRBV7-9 and TRBJ2-5; 16 positions match TRBD2. Sequences were derived from CD8+ T cells from peripheral blood mononuclear cells, sampled in the third trimester of pregnancy. The CDR3 is CASSPEGLAGGVLKTQYF. The CDR3 DNA is TGTGCCAGCAGCCCCGAGGGACTAGCGGGGGGGGTTCTAAAGACCCAGTACTTC.